These T cell receptor beta chains were read from a single sample in a study of healthy donors' naive CD4 and CD8 T cells. TCRdb called the reads again in MiXCR, with one record for every CDR3 protein. The sample lists 150,000 to 200,000 distinct CDR3 sequences, 65% to 80% occurring once. What was sequenced was naive CD4+ and CD8+ T cells sorted from blood, pooled from several donors. Receptors were obtained from a pool of human donors in good health; the sample pools cells from several healthy donors. Both conserved end residues are part of each CDR3. A D gene is named only where the DNA matches it firmly. Only some rows state a clone size, as once, few, many or a class for expanded clones.

j_call d_call v_call clone_size cdr3_aa cdr3_nt
TRBJ1-2 TRBD1 TRBV29-1 . CSVERVGGDYGYTF TGCAGCGTTGAGAGAGTAGGGGGCGACTATGGCTACACCTTC
TRBJ1-1 . TRBV29-1 . CSVTGLRAFF TGCAGCGTAACAGGGTTGCGGGCTTTCTTT
TRBJ2-3 TRBD2 TRBV5-1 . CASSFSGTNIDTQYF TGCGCCAGCAGCTTCTCCGGGACTAATATAGATACGCAGTATTTT
TRBJ1-1 . TRBV7-9 . CASSFKVQGPMNTEAFF TGTGCCAGCAGCTTTAAGGTACAGGGACCAATGAACACTGAAGCTTTCTTT
TRBJ1-1 . TRBV27 . CASSLKGNTEAFF TGTGCCAGCAGTTTAAAGGGAAACACTGAAGCTTTCTTT
TRBJ1-2 . TRBV6-2/TRBV6-3 . CASTTQAGYGYTF TGTGCCAGTACGACTCAGGCGGGCTATGGCTACACCTTC
TRBJ2-7 TRBD1 TRBV30 once CAWSLDRAYEQYF TGTGCCTGGAGTTTAGACAGGGCCTACGAGCAGTACTTC
TRBJ1-2 . TRBV6-5 . CASRHQDTLGGYTF TGTGCCAGCAGGCACCAGGACACCCTCGGTGGCTACACCTTC
TRBJ2-3 TRBD2 TRBV5-1 few CASSLGLAGVRGTDTQYF TGTGCCAGCAGCCTGGGACTAGCGGGAGTCCGGGGCACAGATACGCAGTATTTT
TRBJ2-7 . TRBV27 . CASSLRGRSDEQYF TGTGCCAGCAGTTTGAGAGGGAGAAGCGACGAGCAGTACTTC
TRBJ1-5 . TRBV20-1 once CSAGQGYSNQPQHF TGCAGTGCGGGGCAGGGTTATAGCAATCAGCCCCAGCATTTT
TRBJ1-5 . TRBV4-1 . CASSQTDRYNQPQHF TGCGCCAGCAGCCAAACCGACAGGTACAATCAGCCCCAGCATTTT
TRBJ1-1 . TRBV29-1 few CSAPWAGEAFF TGCAGCGCCCCTTGGGCAGGGGAAGCTTTCTTT
TRBJ2-1 TRBD1 TRBV10-3 . CAISDRTGSSSNEQFF TGTGCCATCAGTGACCGGACAGGGTCCTCCTCCAATGAGCAGTTCTTC
TRBJ2-7 TRBD1 TRBV29-1 . CSVGQGSEQYF TGCAGCGTCGGACAGGGTTCGGAACAGTACTTC
TRBJ2-3 . TRBV29-1 many CSVEAATDTQYF TGCAGCGTTGAAGCTGCGACAGATACGCAGTATTTT
TRBJ2-1 . TRBV20-1 . CSAPMAGYNEQFF TGCAGTGCTCCGATGGCGGGGTACAATGAGCAGTTCTTC
TRBJ2-1 TRBD2 TRBV7-8 . CASSFGLAGVPYNEQFF TGTGCCAGCAGCTTTGGGCTAGCGGGAGTCCCCTACAATGAGCAGTTCTTC
TRBJ1-2 TRBD1 TRBV24-1 . CATSDPGQGDYGYTF TGTGCCACCAGTGACCCGGGACAGGGGGACTATGGCTACACCTTC
TRBJ1-6 TRBD1 TRBV6-2/TRBV6-3 few CASTDRVGSPLHF TGTGCCAGCACGGACAGGGTGGGATCACCCCTCCACTTT
TRBJ2-7 . TRBV14 . CASSHLRTPYEQYF TGTGCCAGCAGCCATCTTCGGACACCTTACGAGCAGTACTTC
TRBJ2-4 TRBD2 TRBV18 . CASSPPKTSGQNIQYF TGTGCCAGCTCACCACCCAAGACTAGCGGGCAGAACATTCAGTACTTC
TRBJ1-2 TRBD1 TRBV6-5 . CASRPFAGTGGWGYTF TGTGCCAGCAGACCTTTCGCCGGGACAGGGGGCTGGGGCTACACCTTC
TRBJ2-2 . TRBV29-1 . CSGGGTGELFF TGCAGCGGGGGTGGAACCGGGGAGCTGTTTTTT
TRBJ2-1 . TRBV7-8 . CASSFRSSYNEQFF TGTGCCAGCAGCTTCCGGAGCTCCTACAATGAGCAGTTCTTC
TRBJ1-1 . TRBV20-1 . CSARDLGPGEAFF TGCAGTGCTAGAGACCTGGGCCCGGGAGAAGCTTTCTTT
TRBJ1-1 TRBD1 TRBV6-5 . CASSSTGGLNTEAFF TGTGCCAGCAGTTCTACAGGGGGCCTGAACACTGAAGCTTTCTTT